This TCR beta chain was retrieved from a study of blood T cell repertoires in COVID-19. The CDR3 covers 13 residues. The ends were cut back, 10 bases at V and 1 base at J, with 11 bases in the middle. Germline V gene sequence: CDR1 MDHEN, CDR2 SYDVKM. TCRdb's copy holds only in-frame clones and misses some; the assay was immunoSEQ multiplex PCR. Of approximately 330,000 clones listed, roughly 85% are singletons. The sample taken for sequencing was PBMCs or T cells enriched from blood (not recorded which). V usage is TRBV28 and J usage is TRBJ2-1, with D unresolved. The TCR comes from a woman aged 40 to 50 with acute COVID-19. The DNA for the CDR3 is TGTGCCACAGGATCCTCGTCCTACAATGAGCAGTTCTTC. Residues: CATGSSSYNEQFF.